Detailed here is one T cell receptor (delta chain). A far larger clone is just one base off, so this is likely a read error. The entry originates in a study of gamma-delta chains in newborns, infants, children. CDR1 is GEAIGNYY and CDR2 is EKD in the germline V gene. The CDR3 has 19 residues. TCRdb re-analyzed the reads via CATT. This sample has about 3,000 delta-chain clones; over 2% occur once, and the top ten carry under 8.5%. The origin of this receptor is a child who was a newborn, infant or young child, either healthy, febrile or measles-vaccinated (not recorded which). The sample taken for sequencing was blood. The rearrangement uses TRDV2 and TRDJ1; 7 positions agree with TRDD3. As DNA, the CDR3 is TGTGCCTGTGACACCGTCCGGGGGATGGGGAGTCTAAACACCGATAAACCCATCTTT. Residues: CACDTVRGMGSLNTDKPIF.